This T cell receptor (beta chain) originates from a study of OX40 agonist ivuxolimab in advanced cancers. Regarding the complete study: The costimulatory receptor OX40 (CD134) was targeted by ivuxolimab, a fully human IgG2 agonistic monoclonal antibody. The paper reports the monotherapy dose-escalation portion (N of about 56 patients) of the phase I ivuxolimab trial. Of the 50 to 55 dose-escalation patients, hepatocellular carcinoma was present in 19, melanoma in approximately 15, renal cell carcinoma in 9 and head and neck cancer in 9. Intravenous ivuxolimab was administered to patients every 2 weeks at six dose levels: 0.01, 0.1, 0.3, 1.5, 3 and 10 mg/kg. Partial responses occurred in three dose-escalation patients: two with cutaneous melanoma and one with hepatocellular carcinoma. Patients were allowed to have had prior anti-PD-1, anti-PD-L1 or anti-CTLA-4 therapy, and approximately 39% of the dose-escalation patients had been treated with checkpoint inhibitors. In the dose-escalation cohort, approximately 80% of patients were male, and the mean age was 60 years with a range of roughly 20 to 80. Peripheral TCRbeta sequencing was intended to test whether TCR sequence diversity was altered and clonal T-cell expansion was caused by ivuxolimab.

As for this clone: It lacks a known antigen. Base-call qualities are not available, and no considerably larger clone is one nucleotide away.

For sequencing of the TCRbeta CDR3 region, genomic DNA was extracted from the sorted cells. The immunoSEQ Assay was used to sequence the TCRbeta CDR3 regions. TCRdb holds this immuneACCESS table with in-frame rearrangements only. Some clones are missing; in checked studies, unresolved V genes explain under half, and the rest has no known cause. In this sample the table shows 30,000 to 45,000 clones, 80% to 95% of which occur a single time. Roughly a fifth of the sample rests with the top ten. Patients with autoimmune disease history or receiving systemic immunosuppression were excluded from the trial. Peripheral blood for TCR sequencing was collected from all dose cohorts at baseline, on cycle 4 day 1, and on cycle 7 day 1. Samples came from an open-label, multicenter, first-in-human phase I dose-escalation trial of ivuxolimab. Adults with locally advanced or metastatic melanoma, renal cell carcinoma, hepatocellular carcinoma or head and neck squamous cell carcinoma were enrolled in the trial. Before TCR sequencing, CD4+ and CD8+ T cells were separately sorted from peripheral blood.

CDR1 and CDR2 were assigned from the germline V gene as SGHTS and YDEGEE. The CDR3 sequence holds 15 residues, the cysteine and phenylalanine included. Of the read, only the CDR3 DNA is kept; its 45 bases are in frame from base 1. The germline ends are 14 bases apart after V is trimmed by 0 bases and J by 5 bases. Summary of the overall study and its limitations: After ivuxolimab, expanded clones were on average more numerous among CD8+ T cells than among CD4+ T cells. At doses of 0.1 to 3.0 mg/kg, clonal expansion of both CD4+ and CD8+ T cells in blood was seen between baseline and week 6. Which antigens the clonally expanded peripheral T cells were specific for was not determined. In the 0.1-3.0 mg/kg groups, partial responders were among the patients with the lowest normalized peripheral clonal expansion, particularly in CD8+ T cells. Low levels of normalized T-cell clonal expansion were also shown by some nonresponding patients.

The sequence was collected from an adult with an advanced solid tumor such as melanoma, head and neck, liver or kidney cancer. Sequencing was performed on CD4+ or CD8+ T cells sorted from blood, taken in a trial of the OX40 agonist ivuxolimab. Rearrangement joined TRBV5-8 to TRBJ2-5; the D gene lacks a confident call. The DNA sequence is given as TGTGCCAGCAGCTTGGCCCAACTTGAGGTGGAGACCCAGTACTTC. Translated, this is CASSLAQLEVETQYF.